This T cell receptor (beta chain) was captured in a study of shared clonotypes between healthy human individuals. Study in general: The plates for each donor numbered three CD4 naive, three CD4 memory, two CD8 naive and one CD8 memory.

CD45RO negativity and positive selection for CCR7 defined naive CD8 cells, a population that excluded terminally differentiated effector memory CD45RA+ cells. Assay used: immunoSEQ multiplex PCR; TCRdb lists only in-frame clones, some missing. Here the sample spans about 820,000 clones, 80% to 95% being singletons. This TCR came from a man under 40 in good health. The specimen was naive CD8+ T cells sorted from blood.

For the CDR3, the DNA is TGTGCCAGCAGTTTTCGAAGGACCGTTGACGATGAGCAGTTCTTC. Translated, it gives CASSFRRTVDDEQFF. The V call is TRBV27, the J call TRBJ2-1; no definite D call. This CDR3 is 15 amino acids long. The germline gives CDR1 MNHEY, CDR2 SMNVEV (reference sequence). Deletions cut 3 bases from V and 8 bases from J, with 17 bases between.